This T cell receptor beta chain is drawn from a study of blood T cell repertoires in COVID-19. On the study more broadly: Researchers got acute and convalescent COVID-19 samples from the United States, Italy and Spain. T cells, B-cell-depleted T cells, or PBMCs provided the cDNA or gDNA that served as material.

V was clipped by 4 bases and J by 0 bases, with 15 bases between them. Germline V lookup: CDR1 LNHDA, CDR2 SQIVND (reference sequence). This CDR3 is built from 17 residues. Authors' data handling: By means of reference gene primer amplification, nucleated cell counts were estimated. The data were produced by immunoSEQ multiplex PCR, yet TCRdb's version contains in-frame clones alone and is incomplete. The D gene and trimming were derived from the DNA, and the V and J assignments and clone size from that table. The sample shows approximately 37,000 clones, 75% to 95% of them seen only once. This TCR came from a woman of 80 years or more with acute or convalescent COVID-19. Material: peripheral blood. J is TRBJ1-4 and V is TRBV19, with D tentatively TRBD1 (5 bases). In nucleotides, the CDR3 is TGTGCCAGTAGTAATCGACCAGGGTTTGCAACTAATGAAAAACTGTTTTTT. Its protein is CASSNRPGFATNEKLFF.